This TCR beta chain comes out of a study of cytomegalovirus exposure and HLA in healthy donors. Study-level information: In a later analysis, it was reported that the roughly 130 validation repertoires had been produced on the same platform as the roughly 700 repertoires belonging to the first cohort.

It was the approximately 110-subject validation cohort, separate from the approximately 620-subject first cohort, to which the donors belonged. Only in-frame clones appear in the TCRdb table, and some are missing; sequencing was by immunoSEQ multiplex PCR. The data hold 100,000 to 150,000 clones, with 75% to 90% observed a single time. Sequenced input: PBMCs. This sequence was found in a woman between 18 and 29 years old in good health and CMV-seronegative.

The CDR3 sequence is CSVIRPSSYEQYF. DNA of the CDR3: TGCAGCGTTATACGGCCTAGCTCCTACGAGCAGTACTTC. This rearrangement joins TRBV29-1 to TRBJ2-7; D uncertain. The CDR3 totals 13 residues. Trimming shortened V by 5 bases and J by 0 bases, and 11 bases separated the two germline ends. Germline lookup yields CDR1 SQVTM and CDR2 ANQGSEA.